These T cell receptor beta chains were read from a single sample in a study of T-cell memory formation after mild COVID-19. TCRdb re-called the 5' RACE reads through MiXCR, storing one row per CDR3 protein. This sample carries under 450,000 distinct CDR3 sequences, more than 20% of them seen once, and the ten largest clones take around 12%. Sequenced: PBMCs or a T cell subset sorted from them (not recorded which). The receptors here all came from an adult woman who had mild COVID-19 (a few samples of this study predate the infection). Cell type and time point are not known. Both conserved end residues are part of each CDR3. Fields, in order: V gene, clone size, J gene, D gene, CDR3 protein. A D gene is named only where the DNA matches it firmly. The listing skips clone size in some rows; elsewhere it reads once, few, many or a size class.

TRBV27	few	TRBJ1-1	-	CASGYSVGTEAFF
TRBV3-1	-	TRBJ2-3	-	CASSQASAPDTQYF
TRBV3-1	-	TRBJ2-7	-	CASSRVPHEQYF
TRBV4-1	few	TRBJ1-4	TRBD1	CASSQVRTGGAKLFF
TRBV4-1	-	TRBJ2-3	-	CASSQGGAVGTDTQYF
TRBV10-3	-	TRBJ2-1	TRBD2	CAIALAGENEQFF
TRBV7-6	-	TRBJ1-1	-	CASSLARAGRNTEAFF
TRBV18	few	TRBJ1-5	-	CASSQTDAQPQHF
TRBV27	few	TRBJ1-4	-	CASSTRGGPTNEKLFF
TRBV5-4	-	TRBJ2-5	-	CASSLEGESTQYF
TRBV12-3/TRBV12-4	-	TRBJ2-2	-	CASSLAGRMNTGELFF
TRBV20-1	few	TRBJ2-1	TRBD2	CSARTSGGLNEQFF
TRBV20-1	-	TRBJ2-7	-	CSARDPLLGSYEQYF
TRBV7-9	-	TRBJ1-1	TRBD1	CASRGTDRVNTEAFF
TRBV12-3/TRBV12-4	-	TRBJ1-2	-	CASSLGTGWGNYGYTF
TRBV12-3/TRBV12-4	few	TRBJ1-1	-	CASSLLSSGSTEAFF
TRBV9	many	TRBJ2-7	-	CASSAQGYEQYF
TRBV11-2	-	TRBJ2-5	-	CASSDRGTGGETQYF
TRBV20-1	-	TRBJ2-7	-	CSARDAGDEQYF
TRBV4-1	few	TRBJ1-2	-	CASSARLEEEGHGYTF
TRBV14	-	TRBJ2-6	-	CASSHPVGTGANVLTF
TRBV7-2	-	TRBJ2-3	-	CASSLEDLDTQYF
TRBV5-1	few	TRBJ2-7	-	CASSLEQGSGAEQYF
TRBV7-2	many	TRBJ2-1	-	CASSAGQKSNEQFF
TRBV4-3	few	TRBJ2-7	TRBD2	CASSHGHDSGKLGEQYF
TRBV6-2/TRBV6-3	-	TRBJ2-3	TRBD2	CASSYSTIGTSGRAMSTDTQYF
TRBV7-9	-	TRBJ1-5	TRBD1	CASSWDRDGQPQHF
TRBV18	-	TRBJ2-1	TRBD2	CASSPPPGAGGPGEQFF
TRBV19	few	TRBJ2-1	TRBD2	CATRWGGGYNEQFF
TRBV5-1	-	TRBJ2-2	-	CASSLYLGELFF
TRBV12-3/TRBV12-4	few	TRBJ1-1	-	CASSLEGLGIYTEAFF
TRBV7-7	-	TRBJ2-7	TRBD1	CASSSMTGGEQYF
TRBV7-6	many	TRBJ2-7	-	CASSLAGGEQYF
TRBV6-2/TRBV6-3	few	TRBJ2-7	-	CPVSGGKPYEQYF
TRBV7-2	few	TRBJ2-1	TRBD2	CASSANAGTSGGDYNEQFF
TRBV7-3	-	TRBJ2-2	-	CASSLTHTGELFF
TRBV15	-	TRBJ2-7	TRBD2	CATSRETRTSGVSYEQYF